This TCR beta chain emerged from a study of OX40 agonist ivuxolimab in advanced cancers. In the study overall: Ivuxolimab was a fully human IgG2 agonistic monoclonal antibody targeting the costimulatory receptor OX40 (CD134). Intravenous ivuxolimab was administered to patients every 2 weeks at six dose levels: 0.01, 0.1, 0.3, 1.5, 3 and 10 mg/kg. Among the approximately 50 dose-escalation patients, approximately 20 had hepatocellular carcinoma, approximately 15 melanoma, 9 renal cell carcinoma and 9 head and neck cancer. The dose-escalation cohort was around 84% male with a mean age of around 64 years, ranging from roughly 23 to 90. Prior anti-PD-1, anti-PD-L1 or anti-CTLA-4 therapy was permitted, and 30% to 50% of dose-escalation patients had received checkpoint inhibitors. Three dose-escalation patients achieved partial responses, one with hepatocellular carcinoma and two with cutaneous melanoma. Peripheral TCRbeta sequencing was intended to test whether TCR sequence diversity was altered and clonal T-cell expansion was caused by ivuxolimab. The paper reports the monotherapy dose-escalation portion (N of about 51 patients) of the phase I ivuxolimab trial.

A word on this clone: Its antigen remains undetermined. No base quality information exists; no much larger clone differs at one position.

Genomic DNA was extracted from sorted cells for sequencing of the TCRbeta CDR3 region. TCRbeta CDR3 regions were sequenced using the immunoSEQ Assay. TCRdb re-hosts the immuneACCESS table, in-frame sequences only. Its copies lack some clones; in the studies checked, an unresolved V gene accounts for under half of them, and the cause for the rest is not known. The sample has roughly 93,000 clones on record, about 84% of them singletons. In total, the top ten clones hold 5.5% of the sample. Patients with a history of autoimmune disease or receiving systemic immunosuppression were excluded from the trial. Peripheral blood for TCR sequencing was drawn from every dose cohort at baseline, at cycle 4 day 1 and at cycle 7 day 1. The samples were drawn from a first-in-human, open-label, multicenter phase I dose-escalation trial of ivuxolimab. Adults with locally advanced or metastatic head and neck squamous cell, hepatocellular, melanoma or renal cell carcinoma were enrolled in the trial. Before TCR sequencing, CD4+ T cells and CD8+ T cells from peripheral blood were sorted into separate populations.

V is pared back by 2 bases and J by 4 bases, with 9 bases lying between the germline termini. The CDR1 and CDR2 encoded by the germline V gene are SGHRS and YFSETQ. The CDR3 goes from the cysteine to the phenylalanine over 13 residues. Solely the CDR3 DNA is kept, with 39 bases framed from the first base. Results the study describes overall, beyond this receptor: In the 0.1-3.0 mg/kg groups, partial responders had among the lowest normalized peripheral clonal expansion, particularly in CD8+ T cells. After ivuxolimab, expanded clones were on average more numerous among CD8+ T cells than among CD4+ T cells. The antigen specificity of the clonally expanded peripheral T cells was not determined. At doses of 0.1 to 3.0 mg/kg, clonal expansion of both CD4+ and CD8+ blood T cells was observed from baseline to week 6. Low levels of normalized T-cell clonal expansion were also seen in some patients who did not respond.

Sequenced material: CD4+ or CD8+ T cells sorted from blood, taken in a trial of the OX40 agonist ivuxolimab. This sequence uses TRBV5-1 and TRBJ2-5; the D gene could be either TRBD1 or TRBD2, each agreeing at 5 bases. The TCR was taken from an adult with an advanced solid tumor such as melanoma, head and neck, liver or kidney cancer. Here is the DNA: TGCGCCAGCAGCTTCGGTGGGGGAGAGACCCAGTACTTC. It translates as CASSFGGGETQYF.